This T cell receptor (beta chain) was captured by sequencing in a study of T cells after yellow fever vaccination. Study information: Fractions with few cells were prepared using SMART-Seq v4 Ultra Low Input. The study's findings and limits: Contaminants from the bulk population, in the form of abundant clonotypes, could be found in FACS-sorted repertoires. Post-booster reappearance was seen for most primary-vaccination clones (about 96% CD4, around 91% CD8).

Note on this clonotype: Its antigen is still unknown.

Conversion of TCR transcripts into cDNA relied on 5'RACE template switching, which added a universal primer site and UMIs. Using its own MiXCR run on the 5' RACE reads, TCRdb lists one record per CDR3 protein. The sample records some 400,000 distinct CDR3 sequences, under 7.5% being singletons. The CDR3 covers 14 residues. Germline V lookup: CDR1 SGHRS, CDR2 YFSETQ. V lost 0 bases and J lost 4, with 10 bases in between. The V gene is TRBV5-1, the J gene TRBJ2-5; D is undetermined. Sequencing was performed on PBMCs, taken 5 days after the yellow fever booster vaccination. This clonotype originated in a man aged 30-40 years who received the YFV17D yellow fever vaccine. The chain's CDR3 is CASSLASSRETQYF. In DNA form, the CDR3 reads TGCGCCAGCAGCTTGGCCTCATCCCGAGAGACCCAGTACTTC.